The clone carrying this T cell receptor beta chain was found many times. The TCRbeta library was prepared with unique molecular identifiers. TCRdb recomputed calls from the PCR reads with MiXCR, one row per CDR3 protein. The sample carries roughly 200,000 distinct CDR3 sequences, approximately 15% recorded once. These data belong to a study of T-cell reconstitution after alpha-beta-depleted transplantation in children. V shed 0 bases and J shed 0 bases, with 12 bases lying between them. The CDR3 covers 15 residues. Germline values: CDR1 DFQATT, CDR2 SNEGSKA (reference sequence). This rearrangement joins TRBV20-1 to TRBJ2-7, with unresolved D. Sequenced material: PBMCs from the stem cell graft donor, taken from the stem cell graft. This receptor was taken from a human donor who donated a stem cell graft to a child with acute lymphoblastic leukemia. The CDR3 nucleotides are TGCAGTGCTAGAGACGACACGCACAGCTCCTACGAGCAGTACTTC. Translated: CSARDDTHSSYEQYF.